The 28 T cell receptor beta chains presented below share a single source sample, sequenced in a study of T-cell memory formation after mild COVID-19. Each CDR3 protein gets one entry after TCRdb re-called the 5' RACE reads with MiXCR. The profile shows about 190,000 distinct CDR3 sequences, approximately 20% of them singletons. The sample comprised PBMCs or a T cell subset sorted from them (not recorded which). All receptors derive from an adult woman who had mild COVID-19 (a few samples of this study predate the infection). Cell type and time point are not known.

This clonotype was counted only a few times. CDR3 protein: CASSPSSGTRGEQYF. The CDR3 DNA sequence: TGTGCCAGCAGTCCATCTAGCGGGACTCGGGGGGAGCAGTACTTC. The chain joins TRBV12-3 or TRBV12-4 to TRBJ2-7, with 9 bases lining up with TRBD2. The CDR3 runs 15 residues. V lost 5 bases to trimming and J lost 7 bases; unmatched junction nucleotides: 12.

There are a few counts of this clonotype. The rearrangement links TRBV2 to TRBJ2-1; 9 bases map to TRBD2. This CDR3 has 17 amino acids. Germline lookup yields CDR1 SNHLY and CDR2 FYNNEI. V was clipped by 8 bases and J by 8 bases; unmatched bases: 19. CDR3 residues: CASAGGVMGSGRHEQFF. The CDR3 DNA is TGTGCCAGCGCCGGAGGGGTGATGGGTAGCGGGAGACATGAGCAGTTCTTC.

The rearrangement joins TRBV12-3 or TRBV12-4 to TRBJ2-1; 7 bases map to TRBD2. V lost 2 bases and J lost 9; bases outside the gene matches: 10. The length of the CDR3 is 15 residues. This chain's CDR3 is CASSLSGTRTGEQFF. Written as DNA, the CDR3 is TGTGCCAGCAGTTTAAGCGGGACCCGGACGGGTGAGCAGTTCTTC.

The J gene is TRBJ1-1, the V gene TRBV6-2 or TRBV6-3; tentative D call: TRBD1 (6 bases). CDR1 is MNHEY, CDR2 SVGEGT, per germline. V lost 7 bases and J 3 bases, leaving 18 bases between the germline ends. The CDR3 runs 15 residues. The CDR3 spells CASTQAGVRYTEAFF. The CDR3 DNA reads TGTGCCAGCACCCAAGCAGGGGTCCGGTACACTGAAGCTTTCTTT.

This clonotype occurred a few times. V and J are TRBV21-1 and TRBJ2-2; the table names TRBD1, a call not compared with the DNA. TRBV21-1 is assigned pseudogene status. This CDR3 has 16 amino acids. Here the CDR3 reads CASRRDSRAEPGELFF. In DNA form, the CDR3 reads TGTGCCAGCAGGAGAGACAGCCGGGCAGAGCCCGGGGAGCTGTTTTTT.

The chain links TRBV4-1 to TRBJ1-2; perhaps TRBD1 as D (5 bases). CDR1 is MGHRA, CDR2 YSYEKL, per germline. The CDR3 totals 14 residues. Deletions cut 5 bases from V and 1 base from J, with 11 bases between. CDR3 DNA: TGCGCCAGCAGCGCAGCGCAGGGTAACTATGGCTACACCTTC. It translates to CASSAAQGNYGYTF.

CDR3 amino acids: CASSLGGFEEQFF. The CDR3 nucleotides are TGTGCCAGCAGCTTAGGTGGTTTCGAGGAGCAGTTCTTC. J is TRBJ2-1 and V is TRBV7-3; D gene ambiguous. This CDR3 region has 13 residues. The germline gives CDR1 SGHTA, CDR2 FQGTGA. V lost 2 bases to trimming and J lost 10 bases, with 12 bases between them.

This clonotype was recorded many times. The rearrangement links TRBV6-2 or TRBV6-3 to TRBJ2-5, with 12 bases identical to TRBD2. The ends lost 2 bases at V and 2 bases at J; junction bases unmatched: 12. The CDR3 totals 19 residues. Germline V gives CDR1 MNHEY, CDR2 SVGEGT. CDR3 in amino acids: CASSYARKSGTSGQETQYF. For the CDR3, the DNA is TGTGCCAGCAGTTACGCCAGAAAATCCGGGACTAGCGGGCAAGAGACCCAGTACTTC.

The chain employs TRBV7-9 and TRBJ2-2, with D possibly being TRBD2 (5 bases). The CDR3 totals 16 residues. CDR1 is SEHNR, CDR2 FQNEAQ, per germline (reference sequence). V was shortened by 2 bases and J by 3 bases, with 13 bases between the two germline ends. The CDR3 bases are TGTGCCAGCAGCTTAAAGGCTAGCTTGTACACCGGGGAGCTGTTTTTT. It specifies CASSLKASLYTGELFF.

This clonotype was detected many times. This rearrangement joins TRBV5-1 to TRBJ2-5, with 9 bases aligning to TRBD2. There are 16 residues in the CDR3. Germline CDR1 SGHRS, CDR2 YFSETQ. Losses at the gene ends were 0 bases for V and 1 base for J; bases not matched to a gene: 4. The CDR3 DNA follows: TGCGCCAGCAGCTTGGTCCCTAGCGGGACCCAAGAGACCCAGTACTTC. Amino acid sequence: CASSLVPSGTQETQYF.

Notes on this clonotype: This may come from a read error, since a much larger clone is one base off. The chain combines TRBV7-2 with TRBJ2-4; TRBD2 might be the D (5 bases). The length of the CDR3 is 19 residues. The germline CDR1 and CDR2 sequences are SGHTA and FQGNSA. Trimming took off 5 bases at V and 9 bases at J, with 32 bases between the two ends. The chain's CDR3 is CASSLQSGLSAPNGGIQYF. CDR3 coding DNA: TGTGCCAGCAGCCTACAGTCGGGCCTATCGGCCCCCAATGGAGGCATTCAGTACTTC.

The chain has TRBV12-3 or TRBV12-4 and TRBJ2-7; D uncertain. Deletions cut 6 bases from V and 6 bases from J, with 12 bases between. The CDR3 has 12 amino acids. In nucleotides, the CDR3 is TGTGCCAGCAGCGCGACACTCGGCGAGCAGTACTTC. It specifies CASSATLGEQYF.

This clonotype has only a few counts. The chain has TRBV19 and TRBJ1-5; no definite D call. CDR1 and CDR2 (germline): LNHDA, SQIVND (reference sequence). V was clipped by 3 bases and J by 5 bases, with 14 bases between them. CDR3 size: 15 residues. CDR3 sequence (DNA): TGTGCCAGTAGTATGGGAGTACTTGGCCATCAGCCCCAGCATTTT. Translating gives CASSMGVLGHQPQHF.

This clonotype came up many times. V is TRBV28 and J is TRBJ1-3, with D tentatively TRBD1 (5 bases). V lost 5 bases and J 0 bases, leaving 11 bases between the germline ends. The CDR3 covers 15 residues. Germline assignment: CDR1 MDHEN and CDR2 SYDVKM. CDR3 nucleotides: TGTGCCAGCAGTCTAGACAGTCTCTCTGGAAACACCATATATTTT. This sequence encodes CASSLDSLSGNTIYF.

This clonotype showed up just a few times. The rearrangement links TRBV29-1 to TRBJ1-1; D call uncertain. CDR1 is SQVTM, CDR2 ANQGSEA, per germline. The CDR3 has 11 residues. Trimming stripped 6 bases from V and 5 bases from J, with 10 bases between. CDR3 DNA: TGCAGCGTCGATCCGGGAACTGAAGCTTTCTTT. It encodes CSVDPGTEAFF.

This clonotype was observed a few times. The genes are TRBV15 and TRBJ2-2; 7 nucleotides match TRBD2. Unmatched junction bases numbered 4, after V lost 0 bases and J lost 6 bases. This CDR3 is 15 amino acids long. CDR1 and CDR2 (germline): LNHNV, YYDKDF (reference sequence). In DNA form, the CDR3 reads TGTGCCACCAGCAGAGATGGCCGGGGGGCCGGGGAGCTGTTTTTT. Encoded protein: CATSRDGRGAGELFF.

The chain carries TRBV19 and TRBJ2-7, with 10 nucleotides matching TRBD1. CDR3 length: 14 amino acids. From germline, CDR1 is LNHDA and CDR2 SQIVND (reference sequence). J gave up 6 bases and V 8 bases, and 10 bases lay outside the gene matches. The CDR3 here is CASGTGDHRGEQYF. Here the CDR3 DNA reads TGTGCCAGTGGGACAGGGGACCATCGGGGCGAGCAGTACTTC.

The sample holds a few counts of this clonotype. The rearrangement uses TRBV10-3 and TRBJ2-3; the match to TRBD1 covers 7 bases. The CDR3 loop spans 15 amino acids. After removal of 5 bases from V and 3 bases from J, the junction contained 8 bases not matched to a gene. From germline, CDR1 is ENHRY and CDR2 SYGVKD. In nucleotides, the CDR3 is TGTGCCATCAGTCCTACAGGGGTAGGAACAGATACGCAGTATTTT. Amino acid sequence: CAISPTGVGTDTQYF.

This clonotype was seen a few times. The gene calls are TRBV5-1 and TRBJ1-1; 7 positions agree with TRBD1. The CDR3 is 14 amino acids. The V gene's germline CDR1 is SGHRS and CDR2 YFSETQ. The ends lost 0 bases at V and 3 bases at J; junction bases unmatched: 2. The CDR3 sequence is CASSLEGAYTEAFF. CDR3 nucleotides: TGCGCCAGCAGCTTGGAGGGGGCCTACACTGAAGCTTTCTTT. Looking up the rest from reference TRBV5-1 and TRBJ1-1 gives the full variable domain: KAGVTQTPRYLIKTRGQQVTLSCSPISGHRSVSWYQQTPGQGLQFLFEYFSETQRNKGNFPGRFSGRQFSNSRSEMNVSTLELGDSALYLCASSLEGAYTEAFFGQGTRLTVV.

This clonotype was counted only a few times. V is TRBV14 and J is TRBJ1-2; a possible D gene is TRBD1 (6 bases). CDR3 length: 15 residues. The germline V gene has CDR1 SGHDN and CDR2 FVKESK. V was shortened by 4 bases and J by 3 bases, with 15 bases between the two germline ends. The CDR3 sequence: CASSLNPGQHYGYTF. The CDR3 DNA sequence: TGTGCCAGCAGCCTAAATCCGGGACAACACTATGGCTACACCTTC. Using reference TRBV14 and TRBJ1-2 for the parts outside the CDR3, the full variable domain is EAGVTQFPSHSVIEKGQTVTLRCDPISGHDNLYWYRRVMGKEIKFLLHFVKESKQDESGMPNNRFLAERTGGTYSTLKVQPAELEDSGVYFCASSLNPGQHYGYTFGSGTRLTVV.

This chain connects TRBV7-2 to TRBJ2-7; D gene uncertain. This CDR3 is 14 amino acids long. V was shortened by 6 bases and J by 9 bases, with 21 bases between the two germline ends. The germline V gene encodes CDR1 SGHTA and CDR2 FQGNSA. CDR3 residues: CASSSSWSMDGQYF. The CDR3 bases are TGTGCCAGCAGTTCGAGTTGGTCCATGGATGGGCAGTACTTC.

The chain has TRBV6-2 or TRBV6-3 and TRBJ1-1; a weak D match, TRBD1 (6 bases). Germline lookup yields CDR1 MNHEY and CDR2 SVGEGT. The CDR3 length is 12 residues. V was shortened by 2 bases and J by 12 bases, with 13 bases between the two germline ends. The CDR3 region has the DNA TGTGCCAGCAGTTACGATAGAGGGGGAACTTTCTTT. Its translation: CASSYDRGGTFF.

In this sample, this clonotype turned up many times. The V and J genes are TRBV5-1 and TRBJ1-1; D unresolved. Germline lookup yields CDR1 SGHRS and CDR2 YFSETQ. The germline V and J ends were trimmed by 0 bases and 0 bases, with 6 bases remaining between them. CDR3 length: 14 residues. CDR3 sequence: CASSLGSMNTEAFF. The CDR3 region has the DNA TGCGCCAGCAGCTTGGGGTCTATGAACACTGAAGCTTTCTTT.

The V and J genes are TRBV12-3 or TRBV12-4 and TRBJ1-5; tentatively, D is TRBD1 (6 bases). V lost 6 bases, J lost 3 bases, and 12 bases lay in between. This CDR3 has 14 residues. CDR3 protein: CASSQGGINQPQHF. The CDR3 nucleotides are TGTGCCAGCAGCCAAGGGGGAATCAATCAGCCCCAGCATTTT.

The chain joins TRBV5-1 to TRBJ2-5; D gene uncertain. From germline, CDR1 is SGHRS and CDR2 YFSETQ. This CDR3 has 13 amino acids. Trimming took off 6 bases at V and 4 bases at J, with 13 bases between the two ends. DNA of the CDR3: TGCGCCAGCATTCCGTCCTGGTCAGAGACCCAGTACTTC. It is translated as CASIPSWSETQYF.

The chain links TRBV4-1 to TRBJ2-1; 14 bases fit TRBD2. There are 17 residues in the CDR3. The ends lost 4 bases at V and 9 bases at J; junction bases unmatched: 11. Germline values: CDR1 MGHRA, CDR2 YSYEKL. In nucleotides, the CDR3 is TGCGCCAGCAGCCCCGGGCAGACTAGCGGGAGGGGGGGTGAGCAGTTCTTC. Translating gives CASSPGQTSGRGGEQFF.

This clonotype was seen a few times. J is TRBJ2-7 and V is TRBV7-2, with unresolved D. Trimming left V 1 base short and J 3 bases short, with 7 bases between. This CDR3 is built from 13 residues. Germline loops: CDR1 SGHTA, CDR2 FQGNSA. The CDR3 nucleotides are TGTGCCAGCAGCTTAGATGCGTTCTACGAGCAGTACTTC. It yields the protein CASSLDAFYEQYF.

This chain connects TRBV2 to TRBJ1-1; no firm D call. The CDR3 runs to 13 residues. V was cut by 7 bases and J by 7 bases, with 16 bases left in between. The germline CDR1 and CDR2 sequences are SNHLY and FYNNEI. The CDR3 spells CASKKPTVYEAFF. As DNA, the CDR3 is TGTGCCAGCAAGAAACCGACCGTATATGAAGCTTTCTTT. Together with reference TRBV2 and TRBJ1-1, the CDR3 gives the full variable domain: EPEVTQTPSHQVTQMGQEVILRCVPISNHLYFYWYRQILGQKVEFLVSFYNNEISEKSEIFDDQFSVERPDGSNFTLKIRSTKLEDSAMYFCASKKPTVYEAFFGQGTRLTVV.